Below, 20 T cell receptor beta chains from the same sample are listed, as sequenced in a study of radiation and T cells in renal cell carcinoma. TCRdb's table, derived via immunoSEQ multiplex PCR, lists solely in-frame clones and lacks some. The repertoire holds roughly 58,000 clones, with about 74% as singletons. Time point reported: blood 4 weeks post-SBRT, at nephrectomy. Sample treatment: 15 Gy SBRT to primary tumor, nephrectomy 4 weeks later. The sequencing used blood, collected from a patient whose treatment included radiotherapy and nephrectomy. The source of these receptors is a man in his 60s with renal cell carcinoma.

The CDR3 DNA is TGTGCCATCAGTGATTTGACAGGGGCAGAAGAGACCCAGTACTTC. Amino acid sequence: CAISDLTGAEETQYF. The rearrangement links TRBV10-3 to TRBJ2-5, with 8 bases identical to TRBD1. V was clipped by 3 bases and J by 3 bases; unmatched bases: 6. Germline V gives CDR1 ENHRY, CDR2 SYGVKD. This CDR3 region has 15 residues.

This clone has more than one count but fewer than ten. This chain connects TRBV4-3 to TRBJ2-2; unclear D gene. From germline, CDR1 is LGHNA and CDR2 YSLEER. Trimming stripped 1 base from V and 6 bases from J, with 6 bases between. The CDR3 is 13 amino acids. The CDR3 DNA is TGCGCCAGCAGCCAAGGTGACGCCGGGGAGCTGTTTTTT. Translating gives CASSQGDAGELFF.

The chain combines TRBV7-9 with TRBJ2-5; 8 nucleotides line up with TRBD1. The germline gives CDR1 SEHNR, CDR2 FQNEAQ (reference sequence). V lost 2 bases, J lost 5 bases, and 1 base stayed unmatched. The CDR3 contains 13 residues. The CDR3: CASSLRTGETQYF. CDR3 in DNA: TGTGCCAGCAGCTTAAGGACAGGGGAGACCCAGTACTTC.

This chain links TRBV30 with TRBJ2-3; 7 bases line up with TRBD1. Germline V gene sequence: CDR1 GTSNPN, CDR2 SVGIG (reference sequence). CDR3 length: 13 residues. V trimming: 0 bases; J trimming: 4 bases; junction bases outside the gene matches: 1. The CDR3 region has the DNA TGTGCCTGGAGTGTTCAGGGGGCAGATACGCAGTATTTT. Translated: CAWSVQGADTQYF.

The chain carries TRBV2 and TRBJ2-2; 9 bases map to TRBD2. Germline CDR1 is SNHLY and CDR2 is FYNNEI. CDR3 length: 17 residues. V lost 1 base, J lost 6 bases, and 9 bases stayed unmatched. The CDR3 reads CASSEELAGVGAGELFF. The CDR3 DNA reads TGTGCCAGCAGTGAAGAATTAGCGGGAGTCGGAGCCGGGGAGCTGTTTTTT.

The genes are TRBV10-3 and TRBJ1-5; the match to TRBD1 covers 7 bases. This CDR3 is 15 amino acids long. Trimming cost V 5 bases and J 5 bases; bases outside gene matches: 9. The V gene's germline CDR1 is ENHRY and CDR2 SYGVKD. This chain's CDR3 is CAISTDRSYDQPQHF. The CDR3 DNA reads TGTGCCATCAGTACGGACAGGAGCTACGATCAGCCCCAGCATTTT.

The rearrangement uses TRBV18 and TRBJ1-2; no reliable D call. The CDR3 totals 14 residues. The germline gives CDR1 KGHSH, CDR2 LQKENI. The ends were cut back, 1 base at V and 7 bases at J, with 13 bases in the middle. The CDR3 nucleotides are TGTGCCAGCTCACCACAAGGAGGTGAGGTTGGCTACACCTTC. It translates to CASSPQGGEVGYTF.

The CDR3 protein is CASSSYGGELFF. CDR3 DNA sequence: TGTGCCAGCAGTTCATATGGCGGGGAGCTGTTTTTT. This chain joins TRBV27 and TRBJ2-2; D is uncertain. The germline CDR1 and CDR2 sequences are MNHEY and SMNVEV (reference sequence). Trimming shortened V by 4 bases and J by 7 bases, and 7 bases separated the two germline ends. The CDR3 has 12 residues.

CDR3 region: CASSTSLGDTEAFF. In DNA, the CDR3 is TGTGCCAGCAGCACAAGTTTAGGTGACACTGAAGCTTTCTTT. The rearrangement joins TRBV11-3 to TRBJ1-1; D remains unclear. V lost 5 bases to trimming and J lost 3 bases, with 13 bases between them. Germline lookup yields CDR1 SGHNT and CDR2 YENEEA. The length of the CDR3 is 14 residues.

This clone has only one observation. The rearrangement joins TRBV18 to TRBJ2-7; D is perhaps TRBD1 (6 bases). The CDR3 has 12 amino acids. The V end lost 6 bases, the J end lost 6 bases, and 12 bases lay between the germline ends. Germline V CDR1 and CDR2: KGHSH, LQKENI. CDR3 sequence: CASSPIQGEQYF. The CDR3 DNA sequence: TGTGCCAGCTCTCCGATACAGGGCGAGCAGTACTTC.

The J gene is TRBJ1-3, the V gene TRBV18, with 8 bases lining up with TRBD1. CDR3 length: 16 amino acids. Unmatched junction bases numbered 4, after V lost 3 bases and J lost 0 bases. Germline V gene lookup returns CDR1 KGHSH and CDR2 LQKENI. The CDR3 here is CASSPTGQGSGNTIYF. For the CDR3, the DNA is TGTGCCAGCTCACCTACTGGACAGGGCTCTGGAAACACCATATATTTT.

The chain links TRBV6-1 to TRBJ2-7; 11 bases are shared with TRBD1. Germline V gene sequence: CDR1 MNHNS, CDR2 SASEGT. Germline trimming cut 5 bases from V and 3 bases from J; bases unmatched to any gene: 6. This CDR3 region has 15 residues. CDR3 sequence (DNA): TGTGCCAGCAGTTTTCACGGGACAGGGGGCTACGAGCAGTACTTC. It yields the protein CASSFHGTGGYEQYF.

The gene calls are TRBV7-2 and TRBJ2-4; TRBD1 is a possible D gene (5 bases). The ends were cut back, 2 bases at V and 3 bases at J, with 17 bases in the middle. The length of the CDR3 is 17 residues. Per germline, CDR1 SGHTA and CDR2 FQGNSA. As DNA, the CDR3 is TGTGCCAGCAGCTTACGGTTCGACAGTGGGTACAAAAACATTCAGTACTTC. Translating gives CASSLRFDSGYKNIQYF.

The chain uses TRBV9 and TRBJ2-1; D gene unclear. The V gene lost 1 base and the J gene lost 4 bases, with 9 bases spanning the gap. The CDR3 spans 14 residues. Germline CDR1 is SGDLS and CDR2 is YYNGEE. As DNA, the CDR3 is TGTGCCAGCAGCGTAAACTGGCGGTACAATGAGCAGTTCTTC. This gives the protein CASSVNWRYNEQFF.

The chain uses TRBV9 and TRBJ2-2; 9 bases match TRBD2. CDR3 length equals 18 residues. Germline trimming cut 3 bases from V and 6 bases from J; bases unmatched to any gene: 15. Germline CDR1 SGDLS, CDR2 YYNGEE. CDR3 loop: CASSARTDGLALSGELFF. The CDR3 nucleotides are TGTGCCAGCAGCGCTAGGACAGACGGACTAGCGTTGTCCGGGGAGCTGTTTTTT.

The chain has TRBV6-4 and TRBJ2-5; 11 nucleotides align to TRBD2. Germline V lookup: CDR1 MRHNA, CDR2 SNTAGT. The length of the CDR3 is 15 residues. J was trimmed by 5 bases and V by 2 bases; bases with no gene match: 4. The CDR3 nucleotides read TGTGCCAGCAGTGACCAACTAGCGGGGGCGGAGACCCAGTACTTC. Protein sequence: CASSDQLAGAETQYF.

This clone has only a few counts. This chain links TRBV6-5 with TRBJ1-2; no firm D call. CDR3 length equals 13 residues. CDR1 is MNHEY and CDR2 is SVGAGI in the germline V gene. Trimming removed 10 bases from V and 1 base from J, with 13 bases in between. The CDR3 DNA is TGTGCCACTTCCGCGACGGATAACTATGGCTACACCTTC. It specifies CATSATDNYGYTF.

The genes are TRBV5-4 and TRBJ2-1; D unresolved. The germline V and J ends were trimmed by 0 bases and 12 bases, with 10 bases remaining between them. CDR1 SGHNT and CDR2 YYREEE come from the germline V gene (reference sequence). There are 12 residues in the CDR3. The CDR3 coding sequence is TGTGCCAGCAGCTTGGATCGGTTCAGGCAGTTCTTC. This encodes CASSLDRFRQFF. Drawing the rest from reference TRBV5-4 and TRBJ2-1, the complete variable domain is ETGVTQSPTHLIKTRGQQVTLRCSSQSGHNTVSWYQQALGQGPQFIFQYYREEENGRGNFPPRFSGLQFPNYSSELNVNALELDDSALYLCASSLDRFRQFFGPGTRLTVL.

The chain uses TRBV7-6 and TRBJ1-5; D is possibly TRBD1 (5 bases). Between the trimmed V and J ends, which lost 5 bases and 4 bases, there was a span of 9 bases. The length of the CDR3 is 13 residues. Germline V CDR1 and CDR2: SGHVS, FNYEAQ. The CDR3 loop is CASSPDRNQPQHF. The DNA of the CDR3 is TGTGCCAGCAGCCCAGACAGAAATCAGCCCCAGCATTTT.

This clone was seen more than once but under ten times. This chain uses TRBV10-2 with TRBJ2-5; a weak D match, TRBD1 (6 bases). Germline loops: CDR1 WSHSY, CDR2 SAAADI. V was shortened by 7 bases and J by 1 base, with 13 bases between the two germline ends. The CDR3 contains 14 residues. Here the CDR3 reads CASTPVGGQETQYF. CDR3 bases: TGCGCCAGCACCCCCGTAGGGGGCCAAGAGACCCAGTACTTC.